This T cell receptor (beta chain) was recorded in a study of lymphopenia after photon versus proton radiotherapy (dated by TCRdb to about 2019). Background on the whole study: The immunological effects of photon versus proton radiation therapy were compared in patients with gastrointestinal tumors who developed high-grade lymphopenia. The cohort comprised approximately 21 patients with gastrointestinal tumors who received either photon or proton therapy and then developed lymphopenia. The study was designed to characterize how the impact on the immune system differs between the two radiation modalities.

Summary of the overall study and its limitations: Once the lymphocyte count had reached its nadir, the repertoires of photon-treated patients showed oligoclonal expansion, particularly of CD8+ Temra cells, and this expansion drove the decline in diversity. Across the cohort, a larger post-nadir drop in TCR diversity was inversely correlated with overall survival time among patients who died. During treatment, patients who received photon therapy lost naive T cells and TCR diversity and gained effector/memory populations, whereas patients who received proton therapy remained relatively stable. The authors looked at the survival association only in patients who died, and they framed better survival with proton therapy as a possibility rather than a demonstrated result.

V and J are truncated by 3 bases and 7 bases respectively, leaving an intervening sequence of 16 bases. The germline V gene sets CDR1 to MDHEN and CDR2 to SYDVKM. The CDR3 covers 15 residues, taking in both the cysteine and the phenylalanine. The only DNA kept is the CDR3, 45 bases in frame from the first base. Library preparation employed the immunoSEQ multiplex PCR assay. T cell repertoires were profiled by deep sequencing of rearranged TCR beta loci, alongside multiparametric flow cytometry. TCRdb took this table from immuneACCESS and kept in-frame rearrangements with V and J called. Such tables lack part of the clones; where checked against another copy, unresolved V genes explain under half of the gap, and the rest is unexplained. Counted in this sample were more than 30,000 clones; about 88% of them appeared once. The ten largest make up 6.6% of the sample. Remarks on this clone: Its antigen remains unidentified. No clone much larger than this one lies a single base away; base qualities are absent.

The sample here was peripheral blood, taken from a patient treated with proton-based radiotherapy. The sequence derives from an older woman with pancreatic cancer. Some clones in this sample may be carry-over from other donors' samples. The chain uses TRBV28 and TRBJ1-3; the D gene cannot be resolved reliably. CDR3 region: CASSLLLMSRNTIYF. The sequenced DNA is TGTGCCAGCAGTTTGTTGTTGATGTCAAGGAACACCATATATTTT.